This TCR beta chain was identified in a study of cytomegalovirus exposure and HLA in healthy donors (dated by TCRdb to 2017 to 2019). Concerning the study at large: An earlier analysis of some 600 of the donors reported about 260 Gb of sequence data and 95 million to 130 million unique TCR beta sequences obtained from about 180 million T cells. Donor age, sex, ethnicity and CMV serostatus were compiled alongside the repertoire data. Among several hundred genotyped donors of the cohort, an average of about 220,000 unique TCR beta nucleotide sequences was sequenced per donor, of which about 19% were non-productive. The study used immunosequencing to profile the T cell repertoires of around 600 subjects and linked those repertoires to cytomegalovirus serostatus. To predict cytomegalovirus infection status, the study brought together high-throughput TCR immunosequencing, statistical association of individual TCRs with disease status, and machine learning. Typing coverage differed by locus: A, B, C, DRB1 and DQB1 were typed in about 629-640 donors, DQA1 in 500 to 550, DPA1 in around 580, and DPB1 in approximately 450. To decide whether each TCR beta V gene segment behaved as functional or pseudogenic, an earlier analysis of several hundred of the donors relied on high-throughput TCR beta sequencing. Four or five DR-DQ haplotypes were treated as single units for association and clustering because of strong linkage in the cohort. The later analysis used no new phenotypic data to find candidate immune exposures, relying instead on TCR beta sequences and their occurrence across donors. HLA typing covered class I and class II loci at four-digit resolution. The study aimed to test whether cataloging public T cell receptors could reveal signatures of past pathogen exposure. All discovery cohort repertoires had been generated on a single sequencing platform. Around 320 gigabases of sequencing data and tens of millions of unique TCR sequences were included in an early release covering over 600 HLA-typed donors. The genetic ancestry cluster associated with self-reported Caucasian donors included 80% to 90% of the roughly 400 genotyped donors. To study patterns of TCR occurrence, a later analysis re-analyzed previously published TCR beta repertoires from around 670 donors and added high-resolution HLA genotyping. A later genetic analysis took genome-wide SNP genotypes for about 65% of the 666 donors and used that subset as a discovery cohort. Along with the roughly 670-subject first cohort, a separate validation cohort of about 110 different subjects was used.

The CDR3 has 15 amino acids, counting the end cysteine and phenylalanine. The CDR3 DNA has 45 bases and is translated from base 1. The germline V gene (reference sequence) yields PRHDT for CDR1 and FYEKMQ for CDR2. For this chain, trimming is 8 bases at the V end and 5 bases at the J end, and the number of junction bases without a gene match is 12. For this clone: It lacks a known antigen. No base-level quality is on record; no much larger clone is a single base apart.

Receptor libraries were prepared by the immunoSEQ multiplex PCR assay. The multiplex PCR relied on a mix of 60 forward primers for TCR Vbeta segments and 13 reverse primers for TCR Jbeta segments. Amplification of the CDR3 region of rearranged TCR beta genes was performed with a multiplex PCR assay on genomic DNA. The amplified TCR beta libraries were sequenced on the Illumina HiSeq System as 87-base-pair reads. From the authors' description of their analysis: A later analysis counted 65 million to 90 million unique TCR beta chains across the 666 repertoires, and 9.5 million to 11 million of these chains were shared by at least two donors. To remove PCR and sequencing errors, raw reads were error-corrected and collapsed into unique sequences using a nearest-neighbor algorithm that merged closely related sequences. Alignment of CDR3 sequences to IMGT reference sequences was used to assign V, D and J gene segments. Each retained sequence needed at least a six-nucleotide match to both a V gene segment and a J gene segment. A rearrangement was called productive if the CDR3 had no stop codons and remained in frame with V and J, and every other rearrangement was called non-productive. CDR3 was defined by IMGT convention, running from the second conserved V-encoded cysteine to the conserved J-encoded phenylalanine. The earlier analysis of roughly 590 of the donors excluded any sequence lacking an unambiguous match to a single V gene segment. An earlier analysis of several hundred of the donors called V segments functional above 56.7% productive rearrangements and segregating when the between-donor standard deviation exceeded 5%. A statistical classification framework was built for diagnosing cytomegalovirus status from the catalog of TCR beta chain sequences. In a later analysis, V and J genes were assigned by comparing TCR nucleotide sequences against IMGT/GENE-DB human TR gene sequences. Using the TCRdist pipeline, a later analysis assigned CDR3 sequences along with most-parsimonious VDJ recombination scenarios. In a later analysis, each TCR beta chain was defined by its CDR3 amino acid sequence together with its V-gene family, and reads lacking a unique V-gene family were excluded. In a later analysis, 500 to 650 highly shared, low-generation-probability nucleotide sequences were removed to address suspected cross-contamination and a sequencing artifact. For each public chain, a later analysis derived a clonal expansion index from normalized ranks of inferred template counts within each repertoire. In a later analysis, generation probabilities were computed using a VDJ recombination model fitted to out-of-frame rearrangements, and the results were checked against IGoR. A later analysis scored TCR-TCR, TCR-HLA and TCR-CMV co-occurrence with hypergeometric tests, applying a repertoire-size bias correction to TCR pairs. A later analysis estimated false discovery rates by permuting HLA or CMV assignments 20 times. A later analysis grouped co-occurring TCRs with DBSCAN, adding TCRdist sequence similarity when clustering within HLA-allele-positive subsets. Repertoires with fewer than 30,000 or more than 120,000 public chains, plus five repertoires with anomalous nucleotide sharing, were excluded from co-occurrence clustering. What TCRdb holds here is the immuneACCESS table cut down to in-frame rearrangements. Part of the clones is not present; checked against another copy, under half of the missing clones reflect an unresolved V gene, and the others are unexplained. V, J and clone size derive from that table, while D and trimming were established from the DNA sequence. The sample has 15,000 to 20,000 clones on record, under 80% of them singletons. The ten most abundant clones make up less than 4.5% of the sample.

What the research found in general, with its limitations: In an earlier analysis of about 540 of the donors, most TCR beta V segments were observed in productive rearrangements about 87% or about 30% of the time, broadly matching IMGT annotations. In a later analysis, most CMV-associated TCR beta chains were found to appear HLA-restricted, with HLA associations seemingly driven largely by CMV exposure. The only immune exposure information available for the cohort was CMV serostatus. A cluster of highly shared sequence variants was judged likely to represent a technical artifact of the sequencing pipeline. Presence/absence analyses assumed roughly uniform sequencing depth across donors, an assumption that may not hold. Some IMGT-functional V segments, including TRBV6-2 and TRBV6-3, could not be distinguished by the 87-base-pair reads and were therefore excluded. HLA typing was unavailable for some donors at each locus, so association tests used only the typed subset. A later analysis reported that several top co-occurrence clusters appeared linked to parvovirus B19, influenza, CMV and Epstein-Barr virus. In both the original and validation cohorts, the classifier was reported to diagnose cytomegalovirus status with high specificity and sensitivity. Correlated functional status among segregating V segments might reflect linkage disequilibrium, but an unknown experimental factor could not be ruled out. Assigning TCR associations to individual alleles was difficult when HLA alleles, especially DR and DQ, strongly co-occurred. Specific HLA alleles were associated with 15,000 to 20,000 TCR beta sequences at a false discovery rate of 0.05 in a later analysis. The study gave a list of about 150 TCR beta chains associated with cytomegalovirus. Because counts were too low, roughly 18 rarely observed V segments, including chromosome 9 orphons, were left out of the earlier analysis of 587 of the donors. According to the authors, the approach could potentially be generalized to other disease states and immunological phenotypes. Most TCR sequences were seen in very few donors, while some public TCRs were found in many individuals. Only TCR beta chains were sequenced in this cohort, and the absence of alpha or paired-chain data limited detectable features. An association between a missense DCLRE1C variant and V-gene and J-gene trimming of TCR beta chains was found in a later genetic analysis and replicated in an independent cohort. A further reported finding was that TCR beta sequences accurately predicted the HLA-A and HLA-B alleles for most subjects in the first cohort. In a later genetic analysis, fewer N-insertions in productive TCRs were reported among donors in an Asian-associated ancestry cluster than the approximately 670-donor mean. A few of the identified cytomegalovirus-associated TCR beta chains were confirmed in vitro to be specific for cytomegalovirus antigens. In a later analysis, HLA-associated TCR beta chains showed more clonal expansion and lower generation probabilities than non-associated chains that were equally common. In a later analysis, TCR association rates were found to vary across HLA loci, with the most associated TCRs seen for DRB1 alleles and the fewest for HLA-C alleles.

In total, just over 650 healthy bone marrow donors made up the cohort. Cohort members were all nominally healthy when sampled, although unrecorded immune exposures were likely present. The donor was CMV seronegative and was included in the group of 352 seronegative cohort members. Every donor gave a peripheral blood sample, and the peripheral blood mononuclear cells from that sample were used for TCR beta sequencing. The Qiagen DNeasy Blood Extraction Kit was used to extract genomic DNA from the blood cell samples. The sequence derives from a man between 18 and 35 years old in good health and CMV-seronegative. The chain couples TRBV13 to TRBJ1-1, with 9 bases matching TRBD1. The sample consisted of PBMCs. This receptor has the CDR3 CASGKQGARRTEAFF. The nucleotide sequence reads as follows: TGTGCCAGCGGCAAACAGGGGGCGAGGAGGACTGAAGCTTTCTTT. When the CDR3 is completed using the reference TRBV13 and TRBJ1-1 genes on either side, the full variable domain is AAGVIQSPRHLIKEKRETATLKCYPIPRHDTVYWYQQGPGQDPQFLISFYEKMQSDKGSIPDRFSAQQFSDYHSELNMSSLELGDSALYFCASGKQGARRTEAFFGQGTRLTVV.